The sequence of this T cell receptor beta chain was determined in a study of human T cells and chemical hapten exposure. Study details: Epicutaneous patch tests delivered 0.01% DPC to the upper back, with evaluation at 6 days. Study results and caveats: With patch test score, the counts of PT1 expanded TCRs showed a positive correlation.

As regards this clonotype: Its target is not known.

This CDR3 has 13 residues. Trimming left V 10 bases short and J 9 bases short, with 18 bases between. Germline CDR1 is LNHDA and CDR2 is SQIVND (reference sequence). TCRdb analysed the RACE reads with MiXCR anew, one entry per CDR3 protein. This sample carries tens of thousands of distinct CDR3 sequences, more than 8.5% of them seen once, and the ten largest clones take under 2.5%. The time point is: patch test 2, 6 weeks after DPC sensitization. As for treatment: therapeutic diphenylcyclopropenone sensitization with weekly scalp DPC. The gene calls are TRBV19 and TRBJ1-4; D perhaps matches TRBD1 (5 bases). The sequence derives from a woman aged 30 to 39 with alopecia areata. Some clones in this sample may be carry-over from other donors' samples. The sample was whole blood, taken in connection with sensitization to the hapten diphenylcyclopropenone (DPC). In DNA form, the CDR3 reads TGTGCCACAAAACAGGCCGCCGAAAAAAAACTGTTTTTT. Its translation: CATKQAAEKKLFF.